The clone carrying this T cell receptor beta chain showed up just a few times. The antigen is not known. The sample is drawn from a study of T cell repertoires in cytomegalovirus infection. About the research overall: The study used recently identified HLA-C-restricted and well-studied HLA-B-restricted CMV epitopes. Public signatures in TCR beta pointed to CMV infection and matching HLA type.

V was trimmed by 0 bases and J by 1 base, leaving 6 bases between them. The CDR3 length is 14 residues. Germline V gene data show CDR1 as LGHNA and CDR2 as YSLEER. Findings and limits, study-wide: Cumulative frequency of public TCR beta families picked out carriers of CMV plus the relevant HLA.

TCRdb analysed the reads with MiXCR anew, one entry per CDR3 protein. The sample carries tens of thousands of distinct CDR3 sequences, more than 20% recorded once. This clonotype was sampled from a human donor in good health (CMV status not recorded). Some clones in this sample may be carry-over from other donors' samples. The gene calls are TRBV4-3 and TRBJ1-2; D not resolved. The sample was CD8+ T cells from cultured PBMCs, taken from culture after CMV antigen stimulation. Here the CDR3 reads CASSQDRYNYGYTF. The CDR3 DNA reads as TGCGCCAGCAGCCAAGACAGGTATAACTATGGCTACACCTTC.